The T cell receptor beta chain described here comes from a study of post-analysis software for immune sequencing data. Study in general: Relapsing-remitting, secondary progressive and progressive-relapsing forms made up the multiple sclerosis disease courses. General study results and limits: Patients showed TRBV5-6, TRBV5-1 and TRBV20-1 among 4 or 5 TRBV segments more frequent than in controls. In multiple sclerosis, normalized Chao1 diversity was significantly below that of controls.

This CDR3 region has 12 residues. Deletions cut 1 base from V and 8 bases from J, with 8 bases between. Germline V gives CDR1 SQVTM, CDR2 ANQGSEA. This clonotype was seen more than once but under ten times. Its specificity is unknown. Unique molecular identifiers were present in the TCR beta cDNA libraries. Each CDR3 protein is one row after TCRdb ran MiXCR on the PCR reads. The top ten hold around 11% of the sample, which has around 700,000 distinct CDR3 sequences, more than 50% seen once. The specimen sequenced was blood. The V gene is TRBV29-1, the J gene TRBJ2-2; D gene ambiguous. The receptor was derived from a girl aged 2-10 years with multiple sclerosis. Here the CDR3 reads CSVEGFAGELFF. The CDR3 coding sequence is TGCAGCGTTGAAGGGTTTGCAGGGGAGCTGTTTTTT.